This TCR beta chain is from a study of T cell repertoires in aging, cancer and after chemotherapy. Peripheral blood genomic DNA, not sorted cells or RNA, was the template. This CDR3 has 18 residues. CDR1 and CDR2 from the germline V gene are KGHDR and SFDVKD. Trimming took 4 bases from V and 0 from J; bases not matched to a gene: 9. TRB rearrangements spanning V, D and J were amplified using mixed TRB-A/B primers. TCRdb re-derived calls from the multiplex PCR reads in MiXCR, one entry per CDR3 protein. The sample gives roughly 4,000 distinct CDR3 sequences, 39% of which show up once; roughly 3.6% is in the top ten.

The receptor was isolated from a human donor with a blood cancer. Sequencing was carried out using blood. The rearrangement joins TRBV24-1 to TRBJ2-3; 10 bases line up with TRBD2. This chain's CDR3 is CATSDPSGSRDSTDTQYF. The CDR3 bases are TGTGCCACCAGTGACCCTAGCGGGAGTCGAGATAGCACAGATACGCAGTATTTT.